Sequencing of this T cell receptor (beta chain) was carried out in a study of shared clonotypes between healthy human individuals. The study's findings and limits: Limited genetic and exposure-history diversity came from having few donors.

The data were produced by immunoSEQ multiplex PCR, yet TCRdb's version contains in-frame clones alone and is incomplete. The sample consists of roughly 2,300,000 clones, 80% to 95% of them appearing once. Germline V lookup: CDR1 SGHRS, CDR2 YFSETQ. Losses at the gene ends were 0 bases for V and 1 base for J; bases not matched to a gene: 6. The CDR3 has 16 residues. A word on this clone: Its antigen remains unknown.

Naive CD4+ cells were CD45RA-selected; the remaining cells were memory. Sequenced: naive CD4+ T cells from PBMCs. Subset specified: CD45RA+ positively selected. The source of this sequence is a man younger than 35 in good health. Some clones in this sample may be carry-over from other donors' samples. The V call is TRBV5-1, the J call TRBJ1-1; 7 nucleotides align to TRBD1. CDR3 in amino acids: CASSLDSTGENTEAFF. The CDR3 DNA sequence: TGCGCCAGCAGCTTGGATTCAACAGGGGAGAACACTGAAGCTTTCTTT.